The rows below give T cell receptor beta chains drawn from one sample of a study of blood T cell repertoires in COVID-19. Some clones are missing from TCRdb's copy, which holds only in-frame ones; the method was immunoSEQ multiplex PCR. The sample yields more than 100,000 clones, 75% to 90% seen once. Sequencing input: peripheral blood. The source is a man in his fifties with active or convalescent COVID-19. Each CDR3 is given with its conserved first and last residue. Each record gives: clone size, CDR3 length, D gene, V gene, J gene, CDR3 DNA, CDR3 protein. D genes are given only for firm matches. Clone size is shown for a subset of rows, as once, few, many or a class of expanded clone.

NA,16,TRBD1,TRBV5-5,TRBJ2-1,TGTGCCAGCAGCTTACCTACAGGGGGGCTCTACAATGAGCAGTTCTTC,CASSLPTGGLYNEQFF
NA,19,NA,TRBV11-2,TRBJ2-7,TGTGCCAGCAGCTTCAGGGGGGCTGCCAGCGGGAGAGCCCCCGGCGAGCAGTACTTC,CASSFRGAASGRAPGEQYF
NA,13,TRBD1,TRBV5-1,TRBJ2-7,TGCGCCAGCAATCCGGACAGGTCCTACGAGCAGTACTTC,CASNPDRSYEQYF
NA,13,NA,TRBV11-3,TRBJ1-1,TGTGCCAGCAGCTTCGGAGAAGGCACTGAAGCTTTCTTT,CASSFGEGTEAFF
NA,16,NA,TRBV6-6,TRBJ2-7,TGTGCCAGCAGTTACTCGCCGCGGGACCAGGGCTACGAGCAGTACTTC,CASSYSPRDQGYEQYF
NA,14,TRBD1,TRBV25-1,TRBJ2-1,TGTGCCAGCAGCGGGACAGGGGGCTGGGGTGAGCAGTTCTTC,CASSGTGGWGEQFF
NA,14,NA,TRBV27,TRBJ2-7,TGTGCCAGCACCCCTTCATTGAGCTCCTACGAGCAGTACTTC,CASTPSLSSYEQYF
NA,15,TRBD1,TRBV6-2/TRBV6-3,TRBJ2-7,TGTGCCAGCAGTCGGGACAGGGAATTTGGCTACGAGCAGTACTTC,CASSRDREFGYEQYF
NA,13,TRBD1,TRBV10-2,TRBJ1-5,TGCGCCAGCTGTGGACAGGGGGGTCAGCCCCAGCATTTT,CASCGQGGQPQHF
NA,16,NA,TRBV21-1,TRBJ1-5,TGTGCCAGCAGCGACTTACGCAGGGGCGGAGAGGGCCCCCAGCATTTT,CASSDLRRGGEGPQHF
once,13,TRBD2,TRBV29-1,TRBJ2-1,TGCAGCGTGACTAGCGGGGGGGCCGGCGAGCAGTTCTTC,CSVTSGGAGEQFF
NA,15,NA,TRBV19,TRBJ2-2,TGTGCCAGTAGTATAGACCGGGGGAACACCGGGGAGCTGTTTTTT,CASSIDRGNTGELFF
NA,11,NA,TRBV14,TRBJ2-7,TGTGCCAGCGGCGGACTATACGAGCAGTACTTC,CASGGLYEQYF
NA,17,TRBD2,TRBV7-9,TRBJ2-7,TGTGCCAGCAGCCCGAGAGGGGGTAGCGGGAAGGCCTACGAGCAGTACTTC,CASSPRGGSGKAYEQYF
NA,14,NA,TRBV10-3,TRBJ2-1,TGTGCCATCAATTCCGGGACAAATAACAATGAGCAGTTCTTC,CAINSGTNNNEQFF
NA,15,TRBD1,TRBV28,TRBJ1-1,TGTGCCAGCAGAGAGCCGGGACAGGGGAACACTGAAGCTTTCTTT,CASREPGQGNTEAFF
NA,13,TRBD2,TRBV27,TRBJ2-5,TGTAGTGATTGGCTAGCGGAACAAGAGACCCAGTACTTC,CSDWLAEQETQYF
NA,16,TRBD1,TRBV7-2,TRBJ1-2,TGTGCCAGCAGCTCAGGGGGGTCAGCCCGAGGATATGGCTACACCTTC,CASSSGGSARGYGYTF
NA,15,TRBD1,TRBV30,TRBJ1-2,TGTGCCTGGAGGGACAGGGGGCGAGTTAGCTATGGCTACACCTTC,CAWRDRGRVSYGYTF
NA,16,NA,TRBV7-9,TRBJ2-7,TGTGCCAGCAGGAAAGCCACGGGGGGCTCCACCTACGAGCAGTACTTC,CASRKATGGSTYEQYF
NA,17,TRBD2,TRBV11-2,TRBJ2-5,TGTGCCAGCAGCTTAGTAGGAGGCGGGGGGGCGGCAGAGACCCAGTACTTC,CASSLVGGGGAAETQYF
NA,13,NA,TRBV7-2,TRBJ2-3,TGTGCCAGCAGCTTTCGGAGGGCAGATACGCAGTATTTT,CASSFRRADTQYF
NA,15,NA,TRBV6-5,TRBJ2-7,TGTGCCAGCAGTTACTCGCGGGGCAAAAACTACGAGCAGTACTTC,CASSYSRGKNYEQYF
NA,14,TRBD1,TRBV5-1,TRBJ2-7,TGCGCCAGCAGCACCGAGGGGGCTGGCTACGAGCAGTACTTC,CASSTEGAGYEQYF
NA,13,TRBD1,TRBV18,TRBJ1-4,TGTGCCAGCTCGCGGGACAGGGGAGAAAAACTGTTTTTT,CASSRDRGEKLFF
few,11,NA,TRBV12-5,TRBJ2-5,TGTGCTAGTGGTTTCTCAGAGACCCAGTACTTC,CASGFSETQYF
few,17,TRBD1,TRBV19,TRBJ1-1,TGTGCCACCCGACCGACAGGGGCTTTTACCATGAACACTGAAGCTTTCTTT,CATRPTGAFTMNTEAFF
NA,13,NA,TRBV18,TRBJ2-1,TGTGCCAGCTCACAGGGAAGCGGAAATGAGCAGTTCTTC,CASSQGSGNEQFF
NA,16,TRBD2,TRBV7-2,TRBJ2-7,TGTGCCAGCAGCTTAGGGAGGGGGACTAGCGGCTACGAGCAGTACTTC,CASSLGRGTSGYEQYF
NA,17,TRBD2,TRBV19,TRBJ2-5,TGTGCCAGTAGTCGCACCCGGCCGGGACTAGAAAAAGAGACCCAGTACTTC,CASSRTRPGLEKETQYF
NA,14,NA,TRBV19,TRBJ1-5,TGTGCCAGTAGCGTCGACAGTGGCAATCAGCCCCAGCATTTT,CASSVDSGNQPQHF
NA,16,TRBD1,TRBV18,TRBJ2-5,TGTGCCAGCTCACCGATTCGAGTGAGGGACAGGGATTTCCAGTACTTC,CASSPIRVRDRDFQYF
NA,13,NA,TRBV6-1,TRBJ1-5,TGTGCCAGCAGTGATTCCAGATATCAGCCCCAGCATTTT,CASSDSRYQPQHF
NA,14,TRBD2,TRBV6-5,TRBJ2-7,TGTGCCAGCAGTTACAGGACTAGCGTCAACGAGCAGTACTTC,CASSYRTSVNEQYF
few,17,NA,TRBV19,TRBJ1-3,TGTGCCAGTATCACAGACAGGCGCCTTCACCCTGGAAACACCATATATTTT,CASITDRRLHPGNTIYF
NA,15,TRBD1,TRBV2,TRBJ1-3,TGTGCCAGCAGTGGGCAGGGACAGGGGCTAAACACCATATATTTT,CASSGQGQGLNTIYF
once,14,TRBD1,TRBV19,TRBJ2-3,TGTGCCAGTAGTCCACAGGGGACCACAGATACGCAGTATTTT,CASSPQGTTDTQYF
NA,15,NA,TRBV19,TRBJ2-4,TGTGCCAGTAGTATTGAGGGAACCCTCAAAAACATTCAGTACTTC,CASSIEGTLKNIQYF
NA,13,NA,TRBV7-2,TRBJ1-1,TGTGCCAGCAGCTCTCCAGGGGACACTGAAGCTTTCTTT,CASSSPGDTEAFF
NA,14,TRBD1,TRBV27,TRBJ2-7,TGTGCCAGCAGTCTCGGACAGGGAGGAGGCGAGCAGTACTTC,CASSLGQGGGEQYF
NA,15,NA,TRBV5-6,TRBJ1-1,TGTGCCAGCAGCTTTAGGACAAGTGCTAACACTGAAGCTTTCTTT,CASSFRTSANTEAFF
NA,15,NA,TRBV11-3,TRBJ2-1,TGTGCCAGCAGCTTGGGATCGAGGCGGGACAATGAGCAGTTCTTC,CASSLGSRRDNEQFF
NA,13,NA,TRBV19,TRBJ2-3,TGTGCCAGTAGTCCGAGCGGTTGGGATACGCAGTATTTT,CASSPSGWDTQYF
NA,16,TRBD2,TRBV29-1,TRBJ2-1,TGCAGCGCCGAAGCCCCTACTAGCGGGAGGGCAAATGAGCAGTTCTTC,CSAEAPTSGRANEQFF
NA,16,TRBD1,TRBV11-2,TRBJ1-6,TGTGCCAGCAGCTTAGGGGGACAGGGGTTTAATTCACCCCTCCACTTT,CASSLGGQGFNSPLHF
NA,18,TRBD2,TRBV5-5,TRBJ2-3,TGTGCCAGCAGCTTGATAGGGACTAGCGGGAGGGTTACAGATACGCAGTATTTT,CASSLIGTSGRVTDTQYF
once,15,TRBD1,TRBV27,TRBJ2-3,TGTGCCAGCAGTCCCGACAGGGGTAGTACAGATACGCAGTATTTT,CASSPDRGSTDTQYF
NA,15,TRBD1,TRBV30,TRBJ2-7,TGTGCCTGGAGTCCCCAGACAGGGGGTGGCTACGAGCAGTACTTC,CAWSPQTGGGYEQYF
NA,16,TRBD2,TRBV10-2,TRBJ2-3,TGCGCCAGCAGTGAGTCGAGACTAGCCCCCCCAGATACGCAGTATTTT,CASSESRLAPPDTQYF
NA,14,NA,TRBV18,TRBJ2-2,TGTGCCAGCTCACCACAGGGGTCCACCGGGGAGCTGTTTTTT,CASSPQGSTGELFF
NA,13,TRBD1,TRBV28,TRBJ2-5,TGTGCCAGCAGTTTCACGGACAGGAAGACCCAGTACTTC,CASSFTDRKTQYF
NA,15,TRBD1,TRBV9,TRBJ2-1,TGTGCCAGCAGGGTAGGTGGACAGGGATCAGGTGAGCAGTTCTTC,CASRVGGQGSGEQFF
NA,16,TRBD1,TRBV7-8,TRBJ2-5,TGTGCCAGCAGCTTATATGTTAGGGGGCACCAAGAGACCCAGTACTTC,CASSLYVRGHQETQYF
NA,15,TRBD1,TRBV5-1,TRBJ2-7,TGCGCCAGCACCTTATCGGGACAGGGTGTTTACGAGCAGTACTTC,CASTLSGQGVYEQYF
NA,15,TRBD1,TRBV5-6,TRBJ2-5,TGTGCCAGCAGCTCCATTTACAGGGGTGGGGAGACCCAGTACTTC,CASSSIYRGGETQYF